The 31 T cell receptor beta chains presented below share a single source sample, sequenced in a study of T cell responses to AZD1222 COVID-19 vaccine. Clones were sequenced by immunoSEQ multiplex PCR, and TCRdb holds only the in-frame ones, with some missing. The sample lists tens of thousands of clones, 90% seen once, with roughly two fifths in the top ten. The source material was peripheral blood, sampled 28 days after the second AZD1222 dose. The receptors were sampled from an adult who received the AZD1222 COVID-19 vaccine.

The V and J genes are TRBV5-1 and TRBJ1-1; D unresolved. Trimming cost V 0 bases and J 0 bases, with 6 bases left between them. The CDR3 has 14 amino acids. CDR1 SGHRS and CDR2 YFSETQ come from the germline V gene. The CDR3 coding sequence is TGCGCCAGCAGCTTGGTGGGCCTGAACACTGAAGCTTTCTTT. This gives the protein CASSLVGLNTEAFF.

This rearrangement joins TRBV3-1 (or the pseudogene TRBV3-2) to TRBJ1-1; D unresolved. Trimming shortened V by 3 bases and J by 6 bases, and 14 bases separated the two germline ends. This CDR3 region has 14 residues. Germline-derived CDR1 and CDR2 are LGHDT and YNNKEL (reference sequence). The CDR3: CASSQEFGWAEAFF. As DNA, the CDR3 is TGTGCCAGCAGCCAGGAGTTTGGGTGGGCTGAAGCTTTCTTT.

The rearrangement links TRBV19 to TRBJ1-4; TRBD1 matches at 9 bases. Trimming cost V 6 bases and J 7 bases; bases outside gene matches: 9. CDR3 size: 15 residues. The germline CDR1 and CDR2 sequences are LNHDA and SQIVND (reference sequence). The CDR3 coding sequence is TGTGCCAGTAGCACTGGACAGGGGCTTGGTGAAAAACTGTTTTTT. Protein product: CASSTGQGLGEKLFF.

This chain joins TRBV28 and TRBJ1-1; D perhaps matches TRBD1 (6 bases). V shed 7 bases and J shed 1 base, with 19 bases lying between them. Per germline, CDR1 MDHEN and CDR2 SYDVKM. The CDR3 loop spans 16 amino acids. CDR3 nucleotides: TGTGCCAGCACCCAAGGAGGGGGACTCACGAACACTGAAGCTTTCTTT. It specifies CASTQGGGLTNTEAFF.

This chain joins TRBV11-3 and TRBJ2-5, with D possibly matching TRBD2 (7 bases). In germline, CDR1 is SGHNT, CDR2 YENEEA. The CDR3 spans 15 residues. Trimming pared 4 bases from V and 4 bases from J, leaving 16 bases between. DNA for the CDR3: TGTGCCAGCAGCTCTACCGCGGGGGCTGTAGAGACCCAGTACTTC. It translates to CASSSTAGAVETQYF. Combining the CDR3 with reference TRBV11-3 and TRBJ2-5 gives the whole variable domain EAGVVQSPRYKIIEKKQPVAFWCNPISGHNTLYWYLQNLGQGPELLIRYENEEAVDDSQLPKDRFSAERLKGVDSTLKIQPAELGDSAVYLCASSSTAGAVETQYFGPGTRLLVL.

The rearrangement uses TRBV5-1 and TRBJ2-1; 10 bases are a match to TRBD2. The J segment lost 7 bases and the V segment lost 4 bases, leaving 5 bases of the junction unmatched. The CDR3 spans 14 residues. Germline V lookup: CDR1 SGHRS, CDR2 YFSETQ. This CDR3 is CASSSGGADNEQFF. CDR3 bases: TGCGCCAGCAGCAGCGGGGGGGCCGATAATGAGCAGTTCTTC.

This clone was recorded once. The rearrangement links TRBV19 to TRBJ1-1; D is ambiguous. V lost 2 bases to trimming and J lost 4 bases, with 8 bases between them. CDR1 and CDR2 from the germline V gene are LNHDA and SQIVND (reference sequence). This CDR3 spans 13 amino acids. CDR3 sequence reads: CASSIIGGTEAFF. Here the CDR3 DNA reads TGTGCCAGTAGTATAATCGGAGGCACTGAAGCTTTCTTT.

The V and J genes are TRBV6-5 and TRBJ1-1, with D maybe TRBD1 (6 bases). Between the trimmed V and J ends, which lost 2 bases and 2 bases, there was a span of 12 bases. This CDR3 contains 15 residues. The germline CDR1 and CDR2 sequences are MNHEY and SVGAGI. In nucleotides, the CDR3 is TGTGCCAGCAGTTACAGCAACAGGGCTAACACTGAAGCTTTCTTT. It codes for CASSYSNRANTEAFF.

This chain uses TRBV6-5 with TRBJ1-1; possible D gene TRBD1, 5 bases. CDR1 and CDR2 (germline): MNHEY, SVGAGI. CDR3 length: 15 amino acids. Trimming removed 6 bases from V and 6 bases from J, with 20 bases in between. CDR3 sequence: CASRPPAGRAAEAFF. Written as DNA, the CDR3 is TGTGCCAGCAGACCCCCGGCAGGGAGGGCCGCTGAAGCTTTCTTT.

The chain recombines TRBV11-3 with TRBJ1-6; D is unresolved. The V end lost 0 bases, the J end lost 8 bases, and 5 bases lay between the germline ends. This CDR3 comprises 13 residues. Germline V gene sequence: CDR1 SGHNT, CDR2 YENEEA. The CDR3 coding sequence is TGTGCCAGCAGCTTAGAAGGCGATTCACCCCTCCACTTT. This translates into CASSLEGDSPLHF.

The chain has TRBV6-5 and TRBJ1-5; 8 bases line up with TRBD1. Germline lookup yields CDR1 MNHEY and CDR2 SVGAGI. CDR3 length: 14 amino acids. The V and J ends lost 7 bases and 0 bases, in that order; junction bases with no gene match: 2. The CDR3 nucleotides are TGTGCCAGCAAGCAGGGGGCTAGCAATCAGCCCCAGCATTTT. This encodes CASKQGASNQPQHF.

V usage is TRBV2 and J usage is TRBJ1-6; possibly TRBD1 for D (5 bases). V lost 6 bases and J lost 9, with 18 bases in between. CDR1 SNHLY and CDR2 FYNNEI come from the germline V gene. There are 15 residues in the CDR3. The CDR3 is CASRGGREVGSPLHF. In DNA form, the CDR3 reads TGTGCCAGCAGAGGCGGCAGGGAAGTAGGTTCACCCCTCCACTTT. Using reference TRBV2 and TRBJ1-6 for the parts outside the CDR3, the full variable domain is EPEVTQTPSHQVTQMGQEVILRCVPISNHLYFYWYRQILGQKVEFLVSFYNNEISEKSEIFDDQFSVERPDGSNFTLKIRSTKLEDSAMYFCASRGGREVGSPLHFGNGTRLTVT.

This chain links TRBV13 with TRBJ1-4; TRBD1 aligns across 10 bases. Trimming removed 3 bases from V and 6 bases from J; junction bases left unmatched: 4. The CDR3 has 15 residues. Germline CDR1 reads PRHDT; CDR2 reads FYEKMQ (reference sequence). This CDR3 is CASSFRTGGDEKLFF. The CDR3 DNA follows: TGTGCCAGCAGCTTTCGGACAGGGGGGGATGAAAAACTGTTTTTT. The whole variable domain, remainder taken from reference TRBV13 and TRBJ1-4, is AAGVIQSPRHLIKEKRETATLKCYPIPRHDTVYWYQQGPGQDPQFLISFYEKMQSDKGSIPDRFSAQQFSDYHSELNMSSLELGDSALYFCASSFRTGGDEKLFFGSGTQLSVL.

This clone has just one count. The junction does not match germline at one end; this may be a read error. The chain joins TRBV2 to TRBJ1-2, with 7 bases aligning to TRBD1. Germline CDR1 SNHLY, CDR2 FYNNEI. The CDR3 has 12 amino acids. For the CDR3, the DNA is TGTGCCAGCGGGACAGCAGTCTATGGCTACGCCTTC. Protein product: CASGTAVYGYAF.

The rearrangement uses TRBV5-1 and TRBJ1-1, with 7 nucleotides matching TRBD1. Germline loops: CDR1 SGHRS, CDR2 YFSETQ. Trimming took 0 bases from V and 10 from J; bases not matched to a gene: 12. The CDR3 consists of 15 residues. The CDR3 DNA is TGCGCCAGCAGCTTGGCCCAGGGAGGACAGGTGGGAGCTTTCTTT. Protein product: CASSLAQGGQVGAFF.

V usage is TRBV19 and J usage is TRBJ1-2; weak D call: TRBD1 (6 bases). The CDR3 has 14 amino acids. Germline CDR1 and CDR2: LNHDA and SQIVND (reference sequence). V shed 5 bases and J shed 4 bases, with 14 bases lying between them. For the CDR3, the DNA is TGTGCCAGTAGTCCCCCCGACAGGACCTATGGCTACACCTTC. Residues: CASSPPDRTYGYTF.

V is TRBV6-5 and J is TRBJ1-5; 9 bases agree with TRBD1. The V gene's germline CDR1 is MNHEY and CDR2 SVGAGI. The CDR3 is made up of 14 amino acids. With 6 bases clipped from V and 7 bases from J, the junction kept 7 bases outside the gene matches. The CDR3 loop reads CASRSTGGEQPQHF. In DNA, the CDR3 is TGTGCCAGCAGGAGTACAGGGGGCGAACAGCCCCAGCATTTT.

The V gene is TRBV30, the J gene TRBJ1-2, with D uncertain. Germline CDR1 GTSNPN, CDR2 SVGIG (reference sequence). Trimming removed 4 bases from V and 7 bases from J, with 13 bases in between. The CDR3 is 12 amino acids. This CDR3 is CAWKGLVGGYTF. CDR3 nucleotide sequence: TGTGCCTGGAAGGGCCTCGTCGGTGGCTACACCTTC. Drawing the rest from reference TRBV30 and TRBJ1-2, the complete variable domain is SQTIHQWPATLVQPVGSPLSLECTVEGTSNPNLYWYRQAAGRGLQLLFYSVGIGQISSEVPQNLSASRPQDRQFILSSKKLLLSDSGFYLCAWKGLVGGYTFGSGTRLTVV.

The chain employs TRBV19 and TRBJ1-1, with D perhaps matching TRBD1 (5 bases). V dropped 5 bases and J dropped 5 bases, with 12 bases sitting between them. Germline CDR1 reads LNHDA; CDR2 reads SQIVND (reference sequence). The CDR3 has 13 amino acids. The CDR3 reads CASSSQWGTEAFF. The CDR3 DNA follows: TGTGCCAGTAGTTCACAGTGGGGGACTGAAGCTTTCTTT. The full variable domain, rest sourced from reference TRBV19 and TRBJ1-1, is DGGITQSPKYLFRKEGQNVTLSCEQNLNHDAMYWYRQDPGQGLRLIYYSQIVNDFQKGDIAEGYSVSREKKESFPLTVTSAQKNPTAFYLCASSSQWGTEAFFGQGTRLTVV.

The CDR3 here is CASSRKESHEQFF. The CDR3 region has the DNA TGTGCCAGCTCACGTAAAGAATCCCATGAGCAGTTCTTC. The V and J genes are TRBV18 and TRBJ2-1; D is uncertain. This CDR3 contains 13 residues. Germline V lookup: CDR1 KGHSH, CDR2 LQKENI. Trimming removed 4 bases at V and 8 bases at J, with 12 bases between.

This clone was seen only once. Here the CDR3 reads CAWDKSPYSEAFF. In nucleotides, the CDR3 is TGTGCCTGGGACAAGTCCCCTTACTCTGAAGCTTTCTTT. V gene TRBV30 combines with J gene TRBJ1-1, with D unresolved. Germline V lookup: CDR1 GTSNPN, CDR2 SVGIG (reference sequence). The CDR3 extends over 13 amino acids. V was pared by 5 bases and J by 6 bases, with 16 bases between.

The CDR3 spells CASSEVGTEAFF. Written as DNA, the CDR3 is TGTGCCAGCAGTGAAGTGGGAACTGAAGCTTTCTTT. The chain has TRBV6-1 and TRBJ1-1; no definite D call. CDR1 and CDR2 (germline): MNHNS, SASEGT. The V end was cut by 1 base, the J end by 5 bases, with 5 bases between. This CDR3 region has 12 residues.

The CDR3 protein is CASSTTGQGNFPFF. The CDR3 DNA is TGTGCCAGCAGCACAACCGGACAGGGGAATTTTCCGTTCTTC. V is TRBV7-2 and J is TRBJ2-1; TRBD1 agrees at 9 bases. Germline V gene lookup returns CDR1 SGHTA and CDR2 FQGNSA. V shed 5 bases and J 15 bases; nucleotides not matched to a gene: 14. This CDR3 has 14 amino acids. Looking up the rest from reference TRBV7-2 and TRBJ2-1 gives the full variable domain: GAGVSQSPSNKVTEKGKDVELRCDPISGHTALYWYRQSLGQGLEFLIYFQGNSAPDKSGLPSDRFSAERTGGSVSTLTIQRTQQEDSAVYLCASSTTGQGNFPFFGPGTRLTVL.

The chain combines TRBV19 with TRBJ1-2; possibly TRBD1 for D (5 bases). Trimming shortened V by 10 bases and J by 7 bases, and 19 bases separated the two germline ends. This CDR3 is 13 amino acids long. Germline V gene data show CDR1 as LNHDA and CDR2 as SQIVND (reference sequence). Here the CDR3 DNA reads TGTGCCACCCAAATTGGGCAGGGAGGTGGCTACACCTTC. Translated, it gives CATQIGQGGGYTF.

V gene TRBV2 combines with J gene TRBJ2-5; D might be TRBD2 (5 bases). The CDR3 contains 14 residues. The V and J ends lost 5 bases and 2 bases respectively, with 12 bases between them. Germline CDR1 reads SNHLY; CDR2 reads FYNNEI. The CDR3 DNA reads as TGTGCCAGCAGTCAGCCGGGGTTTCAAGAGACCCAGTACTTC. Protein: CASSQPGFQETQYF.

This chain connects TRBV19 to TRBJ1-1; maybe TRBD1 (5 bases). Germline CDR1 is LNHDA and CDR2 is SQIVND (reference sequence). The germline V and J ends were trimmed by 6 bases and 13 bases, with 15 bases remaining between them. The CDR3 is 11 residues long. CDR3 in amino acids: CASREGPEGFF. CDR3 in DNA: TGTGCCAGTAGGGAGGGGCCAGAGGGTTTCTTT.

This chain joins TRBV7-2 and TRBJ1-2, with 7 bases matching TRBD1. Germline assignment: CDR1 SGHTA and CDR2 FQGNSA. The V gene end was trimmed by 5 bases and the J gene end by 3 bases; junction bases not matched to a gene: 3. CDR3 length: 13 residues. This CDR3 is CASSGQAHYGYTF. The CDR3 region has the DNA TGTGCCAGCAGCGGACAGGCCCACTATGGCTACACCTTC.

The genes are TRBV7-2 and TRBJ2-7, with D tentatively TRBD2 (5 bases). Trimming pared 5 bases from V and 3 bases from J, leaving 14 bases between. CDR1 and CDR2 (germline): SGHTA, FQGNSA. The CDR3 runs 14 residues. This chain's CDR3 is CASSTGVGYYEQYF. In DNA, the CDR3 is TGTGCCAGCAGCACCGGGGTGGGTTACTACGAGCAGTACTTC.

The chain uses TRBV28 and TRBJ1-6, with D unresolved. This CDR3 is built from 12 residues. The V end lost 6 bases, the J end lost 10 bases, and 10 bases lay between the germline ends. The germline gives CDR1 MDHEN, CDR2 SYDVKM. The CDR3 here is CASSQSQSPLHF. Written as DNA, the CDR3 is TGTGCCAGCAGCCAGTCCCAATCACCCCTCCACTTT.

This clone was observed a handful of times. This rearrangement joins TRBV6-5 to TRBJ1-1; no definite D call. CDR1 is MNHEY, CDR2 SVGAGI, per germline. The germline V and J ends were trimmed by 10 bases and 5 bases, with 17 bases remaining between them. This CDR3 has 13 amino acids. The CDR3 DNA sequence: TGTGCCACCCTGGGAAGGGCAGAAACTGAAGCTTTCTTT. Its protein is CATLGRAETEAFF.

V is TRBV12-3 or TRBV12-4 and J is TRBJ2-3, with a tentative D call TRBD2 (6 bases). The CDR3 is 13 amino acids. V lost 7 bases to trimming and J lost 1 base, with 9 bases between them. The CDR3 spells CASKQRGTDTQYF. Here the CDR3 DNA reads TGTGCCAGCAAACAGCGGGGCACAGATACGCAGTATTTT.